These T cell receptor beta chains were read from a single sample in a study of radiation and T cells in renal cell carcinoma. Using immunoSEQ multiplex PCR, the repertoire was profiled, and TCRdb retains in-frame clones only, with some absent. The sample yields more than 75,000 clones, about four fifths seen once. The input for sequencing was blood, taken from a patient whose treatment included radiotherapy and nephrectomy. All receptors come from a man aged 60-69 years with renal cell carcinoma. Both conserved end residues are part of each CDR3. D genes are given only for firm matches. Part of the rows lack a size; the others show once, few, many or a class for expanded clones.

clone size	D gene	V gene	J gene	CDR3 protein	CDR3 DNA
-	TRBD1	TRBV5-1	TRBJ2-2	CASSGDRGSNTGELFF	TGCGCCAGCAGCGGAGACAGGGGATCGAACACCGGGGAGCTGTTTTTT
-	-	TRBV2	TRBJ2-3	CASNSGELTPDTQYF	TGTGCCAGCAATTCGGGGGAGCTCACTCCGGATACGCAGTATTTT
once	-	TRBV29-1	TRBJ2-2	CSVRGPGSLNTGELFF	TGCAGCGTTCGGGGCCCGGGCAGTTTGAACACCGGGGAGCTGTTTTTT
few	-	TRBV21-1	TRBJ1-1	CSQPHWAEAFF	TGTAGCCAGCCCCATTGGGCTGAAGCTTTCTTT
-	TRBD2	TRBV7-8	TRBJ2-2	CASSLAGGSGSAGELFF	TGTGCCAGCAGCTTAGCGGGCGGGAGTGGTTCGGCCGGGGAGCTGTTTTTT
-	-	TRBV19	TRBJ2-7	CASKVQLSSYEQYF	TGTGCCAGTAAGGTCCAGTTATCCTCCTACGAGCAGTACTTC
-	-	TRBV30	TRBJ1-2	CAWSKHGNYGYTF	TGTGCCTGGAGCAAACATGGAAACTATGGCTACACCTTC
-	-	TRBV5-1	TRBJ1-1	CASSDGTSWVRGNTEAFF	TGCGCCAGCAGCGACGGGACGTCTTGGGTGAGGGGAAACACTGAAGCTTTCTTT
-	-	TRBV11-2	TRBJ2-7	CASSPDSAPSYEQYF	TGTGCCAGCAGCCCTGACAGCGCACCCTCCTACGAGCAGTACTTC
-	-	TRBV5-1	TRBJ2-1	CASSLGDQRTYNEQFF	TGCGCCAGCAGCTTGGGGGACCAGCGGACCTACAATGAGCAGTTCTTC
-	-	TRBV27	TRBJ2-1	CASTFGHLYNEQFF	TGTGCCAGCACATTCGGACACCTCTACAATGAGCAGTTCTTC
once	-	TRBV4-3	TRBJ2-3	CASRGPITDTQYF	TGCGCCAGCAGGGGGCCTATCACAGATACGCAGTATTTT
-	-	TRBV6-6	TRBJ2-3	CASTEAPTWDTQYF	TGTGCCAGCACAGAGGCACCTACCTGGGATACGCAGTATTTT
-	-	TRBV9	TRBJ2-1	CASSVVHSSEQFF	TGTGCCAGCAGCGTAGTCCATAGCAGTGAGCAGTTCTTC
-	-	TRBV7-2	TRBJ2-7	CASSLVDGGGYEQYF	TGTGCCAGCAGCTTAGTAGACGGGGGAGGCTACGAGCAGTACTTC
-	-	TRBV7-3	TRBJ2-5	CASSPDYGSETQYF	TGTGCCAGCAGCCCTGACTACGGCTCCGAGACCCAGTACTTC
once	-	TRBV7-8	TRBJ1-4	CASSLDGGRVEKLFF	TGTGCCAGCAGCTTAGATGGGGGGCGGGTTGAAAAACTGTTTTTT
-	-	TRBV4-2	TRBJ2-2	CASSQDRGGARELFF	TGTGCCAGCAGCCAAGACCGAGGGGGGGCCCGGGAGCTGTTTTTT
-	-	TRBV7-9	TRBJ2-5	CASSSKGLRGANYQETQYF	TGTGCCAGCAGCTCCAAGGGCCTGAGGGGCGCAAACTACCAAGAGACCCAGTACTTC
-	TRBD2	TRBV13	TRBJ2-2	CASSYPGTTTGELFF	TGTGCCAGCAGCTACCCCGGGACTACGACCGGGGAGCTGTTTTTT
-	TRBD2	TRBV10-1	TRBJ2-1	CASSEGFSGRDYNEQFF	TGCGCCAGCAGTGAGGGTTTTAGCGGGAGAGACTACAATGAGCAGTTCTTC
-	TRBD1	TRBV6-5	TRBJ2-7	CASRMTGFEQYF	TGTGCCAGCAGAATGACAGGGTTCGAGCAGTACTTC
-	-	TRBV29-1	TRBJ2-3	CSVDGLTSTDTQYF	TGCAGCGTTGATGGTCTGACAAGCACAGATACGCAGTATTTT
-	TRBD2	TRBV10-1	TRBJ2-1	CASSWTSGAGNEQFF	TGCGCCAGCAGTTGGACTAGCGGGGCAGGTAATGAGCAGTTCTTC
-	-	TRBV5-1	TRBJ1-2	CASSLGTEANYGYTF	TGCGCCAGCAGCTTGGGGACAGAGGCTAACTATGGCTACACCTTC
-	-	TRBV7-9	TRBJ2-7	CASILEEGLSYEQYF	TGTGCCAGCATTCTTGAAGAGGGTCTCTCTTACGAGCAGTACTTC
-	-	TRBV5-1	TRBJ2-3	CASSLSLAGVGRTDTQYF	TGCGCCAGCAGCTTGAGTCTGGCGGGTGTTGGCAGGACAGATACGCAGTATTTT
few	-	TRBV27	TRBJ2-3	CASSSLLGAGTDTQYF	TGTGCCAGCAGCAGCCTGCTGGGGGCGGGCACAGATACGCAGTATTTT
-	-	TRBV18	TRBJ2-5	CASSPLDRLKETQYF	TGTGCCAGCTCACCTTTGGACCGCCTGAAAGAGACCCAGTACTTC
-	-	TRBV14	TRBJ2-7	CASSQGSARTTTAYEQYF	TGTGCCAGCAGCCAAGGATCGGCTAGGACCACCACGGCTTACGAGCAGTACTTC
few	-	TRBV30	TRBJ1-2	CARRDTERANYGYTF	TGTGCCCGCCGGGACACGGAGAGGGCTAACTATGGCTACACCTTC
once	-	TRBV6-6	TRBJ1-2	CASSERQSTNYGYTF	TGTGCCAGCAGTGAGCGACAGAGCACTAACTATGGCTACACCTTC
-	-	TRBV29-1	TRBJ1-4	CSASGTDNEKLFF	TGCAGCGCCTCCGGGACCGATAATGAAAAACTGTTTTTT
-	-	TRBV7-8	TRBJ2-1	CASSPQSRGVMFF	TGTGCCAGCAGCCCGCAGAGTAGGGGGGTAATGTTCTTC
-	-	TRBV6-1	TRBJ1-2	CASSVGQSNYGYTF	TGTGCCAGCAGTGTCGGACAGAGCAACTATGGCTACACCTTC
-	-	TRBV7-2	TRBJ2-7	CASSLEPAREQYF	TGTGCCAGCAGCTTAGAGCCAGCTCGCGAGCAGTACTTC
many	TRBD1	TRBV5-1	TRBJ1-5	CASSTGQGDNQPQHF	TGCGCCAGCAGCACAGGACAGGGGGACAATCAGCCCCAGCATTTT
-	TRBD1	TRBV12-5	TRBJ2-5	CASGFSTGGRETQYF	TGTGCTAGTGGTTTCTCGACAGGGGGCCGAGAGACCCAGTACTTC
-	TRBD1	TRBV11-2	TRBJ1-2	CASSSGGGGGYTF	TGTGCCAGCAGCTCAGGGGGAGGAGGCGGCTACACCTTC
few	-	TRBV9	TRBJ1-5	CASSPSPVQPQHF	TGTGCCAGCAGCCCGAGTCCCGTTCAGCCCCAGCATTTT
-	-	TRBV19	TRBJ2-5	CASSMWRASQETQYF	TGTGCCAGTAGTATGTGGCGGGCCTCACAAGAGACCCAGTACTTC
-	-	TRBV6-1	TRBJ1-5	CASSSDRDQPQHF	TGTGCCAGCAGTTCGGACCGGGATCAGCCCCAGCATTTT
-	-	TRBV11-2	TRBJ2-3	CASSSLLTRNTDTQYF	TGTGCCAGCAGCTCCTTGCTCACTAGGAACACAGATACGCAGTATTTT
-	-	TRBV2	TRBJ1-5	CASSAGNLDGDNQPQHF	TGTGCCAGCAGCGCTGGTAACCTGGACGGGGACAATCAGCCCCAGCATTTT
-	-	TRBV6-4	TRBJ1-1	CASTGTFF	TGTGCCAGCACGGGGACTTTCTTT
-	-	TRBV21-1	TRBJ2-5	CASSATPGLAGGGRGGETQYF	TGTGCCAGCAGCGCCACTCCGGGACTAGCGGGAGGAGGGCGCGGTGGAGAGACCCAGTACTTC
-	TRBD2	TRBV4-2	TRBJ2-3	CASSQAGTSGLGDTDTQYF	TGTGCCAGCAGCCAAGCTGGGACTAGCGGTCTGGGGGACACAGATACGCAGTATTTT
-	-	TRBV27	TRBJ2-5	CASSLRFQETQYF	TGTGCCAGCAGTTTACGGTTCCAAGAGACCCAGTACTTC